Listed here is a single T cell receptor (beta chain). Its antigen is not known. The data stem from a study of cytomegalovirus exposure and HLA in healthy donors. Study-wide findings and caveats: The study designated fewer than 200 TCR beta chains cytomegalovirus-associated. Apparent HLA restriction characterized most CMV-associated TCR beta chains in a later analysis.

With 60 Vbeta and 13 Jbeta primers, the PCR was carried out. Measured with immunoSEQ multiplex PCR; TCRdb has only the in-frame clones, and not every one. The sample holds more than 150,000 clones; 82% are singletons and the top ten take around 0.8%. The CDR3 spans 16 residues. From germline, CDR1 is MNHNS and CDR2 SASEGT. V shed 0 bases, J shed 2 bases, and the junction held 4 bases outside the gene matches. The sample was PBMCs. The rearrangement links TRBV6-1 to TRBJ2-3; 8 bases map to TRBD2. This sequence originates from a woman between 18 and 30 years old in good health and CMV-seronegative. CDR3 bases: TGTGCCAGCAGTGAAGCTTCCGGGGGGGCCACAGATACGCAGTATTTT. This gives the protein CASSEASGGATDTQYF.